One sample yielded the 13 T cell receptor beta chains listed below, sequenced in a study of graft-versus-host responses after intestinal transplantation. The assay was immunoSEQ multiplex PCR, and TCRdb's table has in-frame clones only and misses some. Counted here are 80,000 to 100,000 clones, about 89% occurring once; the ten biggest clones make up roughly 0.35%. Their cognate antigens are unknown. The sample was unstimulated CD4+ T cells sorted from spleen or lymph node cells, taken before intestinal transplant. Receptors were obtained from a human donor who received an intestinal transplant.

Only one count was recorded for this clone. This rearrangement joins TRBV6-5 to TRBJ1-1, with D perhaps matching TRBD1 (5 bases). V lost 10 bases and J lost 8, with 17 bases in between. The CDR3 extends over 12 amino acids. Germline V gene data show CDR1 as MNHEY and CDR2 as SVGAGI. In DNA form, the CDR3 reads TGTGCCACCCGGTCGGCAGGGAGGGAAGCTTTCTTT. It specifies CATRSAGREAFF.

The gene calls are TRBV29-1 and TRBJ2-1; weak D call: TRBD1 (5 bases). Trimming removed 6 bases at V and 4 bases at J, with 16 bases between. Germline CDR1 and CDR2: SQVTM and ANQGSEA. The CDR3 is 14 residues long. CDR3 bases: TGCAGCGTCCCGGGCCTTACAGGATACAATGAGCAGTTCTTC. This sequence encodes CSVPGLTGYNEQFF.

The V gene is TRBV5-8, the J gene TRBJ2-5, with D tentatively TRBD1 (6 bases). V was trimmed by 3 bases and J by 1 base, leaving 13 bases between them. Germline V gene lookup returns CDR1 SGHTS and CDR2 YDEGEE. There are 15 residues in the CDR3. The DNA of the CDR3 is TGTGCCAGCAGCTGGGGGTACAGGGCCCAAGAGACCCAGTACTTC. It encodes CASSWGYRAQETQYF.

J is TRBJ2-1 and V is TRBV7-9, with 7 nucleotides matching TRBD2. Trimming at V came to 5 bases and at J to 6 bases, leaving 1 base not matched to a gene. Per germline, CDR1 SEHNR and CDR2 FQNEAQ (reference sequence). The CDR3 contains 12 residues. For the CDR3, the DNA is TGTGCCAGCAGCCGGACTAGCAATGAGCAGTTCTTC. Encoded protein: CASSRTSNEQFF.

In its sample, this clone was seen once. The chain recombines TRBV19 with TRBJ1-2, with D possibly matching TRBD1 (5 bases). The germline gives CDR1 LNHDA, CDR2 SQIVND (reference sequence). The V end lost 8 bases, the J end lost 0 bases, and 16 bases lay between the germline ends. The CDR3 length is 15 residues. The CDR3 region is CASSAGRGANYGYTF. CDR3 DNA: TGTGCCAGTTCGGCAGGGCGGGGGGCTAACTATGGCTACACCTTC.

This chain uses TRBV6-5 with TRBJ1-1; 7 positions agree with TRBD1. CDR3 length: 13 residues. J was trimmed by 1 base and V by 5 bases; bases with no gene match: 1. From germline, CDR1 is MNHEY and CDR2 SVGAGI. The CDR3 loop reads CASSGTENTEAFF. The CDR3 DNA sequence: TGTGCCAGCAGTGGGACAGAGAACACTGAAGCTTTCTTT.

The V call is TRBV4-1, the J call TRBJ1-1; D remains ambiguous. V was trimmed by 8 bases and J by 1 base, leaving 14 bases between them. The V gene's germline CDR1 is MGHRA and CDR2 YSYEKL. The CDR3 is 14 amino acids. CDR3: CASQEAVTNTEAFF. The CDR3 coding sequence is TGCGCCAGCCAGGAAGCGGTAACGAACACTGAAGCTTTCTTT.

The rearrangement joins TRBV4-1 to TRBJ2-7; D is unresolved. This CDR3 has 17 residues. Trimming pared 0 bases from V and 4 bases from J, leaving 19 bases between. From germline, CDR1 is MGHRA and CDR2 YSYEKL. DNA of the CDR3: TGCGCCAGCAGCCAAGATCGTCCAGGCAGGTCTTCGTACGAGCAGTACTTC. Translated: CASSQDRPGRSSYEQYF.

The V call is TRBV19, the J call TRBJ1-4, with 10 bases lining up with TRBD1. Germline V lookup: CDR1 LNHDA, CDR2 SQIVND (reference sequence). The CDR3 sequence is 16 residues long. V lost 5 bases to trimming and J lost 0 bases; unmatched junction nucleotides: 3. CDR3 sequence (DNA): TGTGCCAGTAGTTCAGACAGGGGGCCAACTAATGAAAAACTGTTTTTT. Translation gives CASSSDRGPTNEKLFF.

CDR3 region: CASSSSPGQGRENEKLFF. The CDR3 DNA reads as TGTGCCAGCAGCTCCTCCCCGGGACAGGGGCGAGAGAATGAAAAACTGTTTTTT. The genes are TRBV11-2 and TRBJ1-4; TRBD1 matches at 10 bases. The CDR3 spans 18 residues. The V gene end was trimmed by 4 bases and the J gene end by 5 bases; junction bases not matched to a gene: 13. Germline CDR1 SGHAT, CDR2 FQNNGV.

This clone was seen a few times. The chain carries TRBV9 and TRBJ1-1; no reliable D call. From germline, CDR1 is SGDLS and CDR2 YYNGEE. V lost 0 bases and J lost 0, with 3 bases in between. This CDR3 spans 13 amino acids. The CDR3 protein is CASSVAVNTEAFF. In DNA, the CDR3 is TGTGCCAGCAGCGTAGCGGTGAACACTGAAGCTTTCTTT.

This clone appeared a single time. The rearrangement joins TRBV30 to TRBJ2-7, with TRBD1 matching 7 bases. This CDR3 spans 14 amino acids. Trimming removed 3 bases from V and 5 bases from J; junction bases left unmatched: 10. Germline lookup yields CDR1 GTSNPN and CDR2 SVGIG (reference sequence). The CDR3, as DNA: TGTGCCTGGAGCCCTATGACAGGGTGGAACGAGCAGTACTTC. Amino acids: CAWSPMTGWNEQYF. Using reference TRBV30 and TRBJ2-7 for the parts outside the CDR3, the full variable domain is SQTIHQWPATLVQPVGSPLSLECTVEGTSNPNLYWYRQAAGRGLQLLFYSVGIGQISSEVPQNLSASRPQDRQFILSSKKLLLSDSGFYLCAWSPMTGWNEQYFGPGTRLTVT.

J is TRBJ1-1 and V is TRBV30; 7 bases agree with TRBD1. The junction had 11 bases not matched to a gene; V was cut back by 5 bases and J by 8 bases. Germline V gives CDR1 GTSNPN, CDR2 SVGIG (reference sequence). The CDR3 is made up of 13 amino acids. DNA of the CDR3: TGTGCCTGGGGACAGGACCTAGGGGGAGAAGCTTTCTTT. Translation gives CAWGQDLGGEAFF.